These T cell receptor beta chains were read from a single sample in a study of cytomegalovirus exposure and HLA in healthy donors. The protocol was immunoSEQ multiplex PCR, while the TCRdb copy is restricted to in-frame clones and leaves out a portion. The sample shows more than 95,000 clones, approximately 75% of them seen only once. Sequencing used PBMCs. The receptors come from a female donor in good health and CMV-seropositive. Both conserved end residues are part of each CDR3. D genes are given only for firm matches. The size field is filled for only some rows; it gives once, few, many or a size class.

clone size: .
V gene: TRBV6-5
J gene: TRBJ1-1
D gene: TRBD1
CDR3 protein: CASSYETGVTEAFF
CDR3 DNA: TGTGCCAGCAGTTACGAGACAGGGGTCACTGAAGCTTTCTTT

clone size: .
V gene: TRBV29-1
J gene: TRBJ2-1
D gene: TRBD2
CDR3 protein: CSVEEVTSGSYNEQFF
CDR3 DNA: TGCAGCGTTGAAGAGGTAACTAGCGGATCCTACAATGAGCAGTTCTTC

clone size: .
V gene: TRBV9
J gene: TRBJ1-1
D gene: .
CDR3 protein: CASSVGGKSTEAFF
CDR3 DNA: TGTGCCAGCAGCGTCGGGGGGAAGAGCACTGAAGCTTTCTTT

clone size: .
V gene: TRBV27
J gene: TRBJ1-1
D gene: TRBD1
CDR3 protein: CASSYDRVGEAFF
CDR3 DNA: TGTGCCAGCAGTTATGACAGGGTGGGTGAAGCTTTCTTT

clone size: few
V gene: TRBV6-5
J gene: TRBJ2-7
D gene: TRBD2
CDR3 protein: CASSYTSGSGSDEQYF
CDR3 DNA: TGTGCCAGCAGTTACACTAGCGGGAGCGGGAGCGACGAGCAGTACTTC

clone size: .
V gene: TRBV6-1
J gene: TRBJ2-7
D gene: .
CDR3 protein: CASRSGVSPYEQYF
CDR3 DNA: TGTGCCAGCAGGTCAGGGGTCTCCCCCTACGAGCAGTACTTC

clone size: .
V gene: TRBV7-9
J gene: TRBJ2-7
D gene: .
CDR3 protein: CASSNRAYEQYF
CDR3 DNA: TGTGCCAGCAGCAACAGGGCGTACGAGCAGTACTTC

clone size: .
V gene: TRBV4-2
J gene: TRBJ2-2
D gene: .
CDR3 protein: CASRQYRGRAGDTGELFF
CDR3 DNA: TGTGCCAGCAGACAATATAGAGGAAGGGCCGGGGACACCGGGGAGCTGTTTTTT

clone size: .
V gene: TRBV7-3
J gene: TRBJ2-5
D gene: .
CDR3 protein: CASSSGLVETQYF
CDR3 DNA: TGTGCCAGCAGCTCCGGTTTGGTAGAGACCCAGTACTTC

clone size: few
V gene: TRBV6-1
J gene: TRBJ1-1
D gene: .
CDR3 protein: CASSERWVADTEAFF
CDR3 DNA: TGTGCCAGCAGTGAACGTTGGGTAGCGGACACTGAAGCTTTCTTT

clone size: .
V gene: TRBV6-1
J gene: TRBJ2-4
D gene: TRBD1
CDR3 protein: CASSGTGRGNIQYF
CDR3 DNA: TGTGCCAGCAGTGGGACAGGGCGAGGGAACATTCAGTACTTC

clone size: .
V gene: TRBV30
J gene: TRBJ1-5
D gene: .
CDR3 protein: CAWSAPPGQVNQPQHF
CDR3 DNA: TGTGCCTGGAGTGCCCCCCCCGGACAAGTAAATCAGCCCCAGCATTTT

clone size: .
V gene: TRBV6-5
J gene: TRBJ2-7
D gene: .
CDR3 protein: CASSSLGEPLEQYF
CDR3 DNA: TGTGCCAGCTCATCCTTGGGCGAGCCCCTCGAGCAGTACTTC

clone size: .
V gene: TRBV6-5
J gene: TRBJ1-1
D gene: .
CDR3 protein: CASGREPEAFF
CDR3 DNA: TGTGCCAGCGGGAGGGAACCTGAAGCTTTCTTT

clone size: .
V gene: TRBV9
J gene: TRBJ2-1
D gene: .
CDR3 protein: CASSLRGNEQFF
CDR3 DNA: TGTGCCAGCAGCTTGAGGGGGAATGAGCAGTTCTTC

clone size: few
V gene: TRBV11-2
J gene: TRBJ2-1
D gene: .
CDR3 protein: CASSSARLNEQFF
CDR3 DNA: TGTGCCAGCAGCTCCGCTAGACTCAATGAGCAGTTCTTC

clone size: .
V gene: TRBV18
J gene: TRBJ1-1
D gene: TRBD1
CDR3 protein: CASSNRGTEAFF
CDR3 DNA: TGTGCCAGCTCAAACAGGGGTACTGAAGCTTTCTTT

clone size: .
V gene: TRBV5-1
J gene: TRBJ2-5
D gene: TRBD2
CDR3 protein: CASSMGGPEETQYF
CDR3 DNA: TGCGCCAGCAGCATGGGAGGGCCTGAGGAGACCCAGTACTTC

clone size: once
V gene: TRBV11-3
J gene: TRBJ2-3
D gene: TRBD2
CDR3 protein: CASSSQAAGVPDTQYF
CDR3 DNA: TGTGCCAGCAGCTCCCAAGCCGCGGGAGTCCCAGATACGCAGTATTTT

clone size: .
V gene: TRBV28
J gene: TRBJ2-4
D gene: TRBD2
CDR3 protein: CASSLIREGIQYF
CDR3 DNA: TGTGCCAGCAGTTTAATCAGGGAGGGCATTCAGTACTTC

clone size: .
V gene: TRBV16
J gene: TRBJ2-5
D gene: .
CDR3 protein: CASSATVQETQYF
CDR3 DNA: TGTGCCAGCAGCGCGACAGTGCAAGAGACCCAGTACTTC

clone size: few
V gene: TRBV6-1
J gene: TRBJ1-5
D gene: .
CDR3 protein: CASSSDRRDQPQHF
CDR3 DNA: TGTGCCAGCAGTTCCGACAGGCGGGATCAGCCCCAGCATTTT

clone size: once
V gene: TRBV7-2
J gene: TRBJ2-1
D gene: TRBD2
CDR3 protein: CASSLDLAGGLSNEQFF
CDR3 DNA: TGTGCCAGCAGCTTAGATCTAGCGGGGGGCCTCTCCAATGAGCAGTTCTTC

clone size: few
V gene: TRBV4-3
J gene: TRBJ2-7
D gene: .
CDR3 protein: CASSQDLEGPTPSYEQYF
CDR3 DNA: TGCGCCAGCAGCCAAGATTTGGAGGGGCCCACTCCCTCCTACGAGCAGTACTTC

clone size: .
V gene: TRBV18
J gene: TRBJ1-6
D gene: .
CDR3 protein: CASSPGHLNSPLHF
CDR3 DNA: TGTGCCAGCTCACCTGGACACCTTAATTCACCCCTCCACTTT

clone size: .
V gene: TRBV6-5
J gene: TRBJ1-5
D gene: .
CDR3 protein: CASRSHNRGQPQHF
CDR3 DNA: TGTGCCAGCCGATCCCACAATCGGGGGCAGCCCCAGCATTTT

clone size: few
V gene: TRBV7-3
J gene: TRBJ1-1
D gene: .
CDR3 protein: CASKWGRGTEAFF
CDR3 DNA: TGTGCCAGCAAGTGGGGAAGGGGCACTGAAGCTTTCTTT

clone size: .
V gene: TRBV9
J gene: TRBJ1-1
D gene: .
CDR3 protein: CASSRKPGSEAFF
CDR3 DNA: TGTGCCAGCAGCCGGAAGCCGGGGTCTGAAGCTTTCTTT

clone size: .
V gene: TRBV10-2
J gene: TRBJ2-7
D gene: TRBD1
CDR3 protein: CASSGTGGSYEQYF
CDR3 DNA: TGCGCCAGCTCCGGGACAGGGGGCTCCTACGAGCAGTACTTC

clone size: .
V gene: TRBV4-2
J gene: TRBJ2-7
D gene: TRBD1
CDR3 protein: CASSQTRTGAYEQYF
CDR3 DNA: TGTGCCAGCAGCCAAACCAGGACAGGGGCCTACGAGCAGTACTTC

clone size: .
V gene: TRBV4-1
J gene: TRBJ2-7
D gene: TRBD1
CDR3 protein: CASSQDWDGTGVEQYF
CDR3 DNA: TGCGCCAGCAGCCAAGACTGGGACGGGACAGGGGTCGAGCAGTACTTC

clone size: .
V gene: TRBV7-6
J gene: TRBJ2-7
D gene: .
CDR3 protein: CASSHTGAGYEQYF
CDR3 DNA: TGTGCCAGCAGCCACACAGGGGCGGGATACGAGCAGTACTTC

clone size: .
V gene: TRBV11-1
J gene: TRBJ2-2
D gene: .
CDR3 protein: CASSPRQGGTGELFF
CDR3 DNA: TGTGCCAGCAGCCCTAGACAGGGAGGCACCGGGGAGCTGTTTTTT

clone size: .
V gene: TRBV4-2
J gene: TRBJ1-2
D gene: .
CDR3 protein: CASSQPGPPASYGYTF
CDR3 DNA: TGTGCCAGCAGCCAGCCAGGGCCACCTGCCTCCTATGGCTACACCTTC

clone size: few
V gene: TRBV19
J gene: TRBJ2-5
D gene: TRBD2
CDR3 protein: CASSGGGPRETQYF
CDR3 DNA: TGTGCCAGTAGCGGCGGGGGGCCAAGAGAGACCCAGTACTTC

clone size: once
V gene: TRBV10-3
J gene: TRBJ2-5
D gene: TRBD1
CDR3 protein: CAISGREQGAETQYF
CDR3 DNA: TGTGCCATCAGTGGGAGGGAACAGGGGGCCGAGACCCAGTACTTC

clone size: .
V gene: TRBV28
J gene: TRBJ2-7
D gene: .
CDR3 protein: CATHQAGVYEQYF
CDR3 DNA: TGTGCCACCCATCAAGCCGGGGTCTACGAGCAGTACTTC

clone size: few
V gene: TRBV25-1
J gene: TRBJ1-3
D gene: TRBD1
CDR3 protein: CASSWTGRGSNTIYF
CDR3 DNA: TGTGCCAGCAGTTGGACAGGGAGGGGCTCGAACACCATATATTTT

clone size: few
V gene: TRBV11-3
J gene: TRBJ2-1
D gene: TRBD2
CDR3 protein: CASSLGLAGGYNEQFF
CDR3 DNA: TGTGCCAGCAGCTTAGGTCTAGCGGGGGGCTACAATGAGCAGTTCTTC

clone size: .
V gene: TRBV4-2
J gene: TRBJ2-2
D gene: TRBD1
CDR3 protein: CASSHSRDRGNTGELFF
CDR3 DNA: TGTGCCAGCAGCCATTCCCGGGACAGGGGGAACACCGGGGAGCTGTTTTTT

clone size: .
V gene: TRBV5-4
J gene: TRBJ2-2
D gene: TRBD2
CDR3 protein: CASSSQIAGVRNTGELFF
CDR3 DNA: TGTGCCAGCAGCTCTCAGATAGCGGGAGTGCGGAACACCGGGGAGCTGTTTTTT

clone size: once
V gene: TRBV30
J gene: TRBJ2-7
D gene: .
CDR3 protein: CAWSRGPYEQYF
CDR3 DNA: TGTGCCTGGAGTCGAGGTCCCTACGAGCAGTACTTC

clone size: .
V gene: TRBV21-1
J gene: TRBJ1-4
D gene: .
CDR3 protein: CASSKGGVGKLFF
CDR3 DNA: TGTGCCAGCAGCAAAGGAGGTGTTGGGAAACTGTTTTTT

clone size: .
V gene: TRBV7-2
J gene: TRBJ2-7
D gene: .
CDR3 protein: CASSFHSYEQYF
CDR3 DNA: TGTGCCAGCAGCTTCCACTCCTACGAGCAGTACTTC

clone size: .
V gene: TRBV4-3
J gene: TRBJ2-7
D gene: .
CDR3 protein: CASSQEGLNEQYF
CDR3 DNA: TGCGCCAGCAGCCAAGAGGGCCTTAACGAGCAGTACTTC

clone size: .
V gene: TRBV25-1
J gene: TRBJ2-3
D gene: .
CDR3 protein: CASSEEQSYTDTQYF
CDR3 DNA: TGTGCCAGCAGTGAAGAACAGAGTTACACAGATACGCAGTATTTT

clone size: few
V gene: TRBV7-2
J gene: TRBJ2-1
D gene: .
CDR3 protein: CASRTQGVGYNEQFF
CDR3 DNA: TGTGCCAGCAGGACACAGGGAGTAGGATACAATGAGCAGTTCTTC

clone size: .
V gene: TRBV27
J gene: TRBJ1-5
D gene: .
CDR3 protein: CASSLGTQGRWPQHF
CDR3 DNA: TGTGCCAGCAGTTTAGGTACTCAGGGGCGATGGCCCCAGCATTTT

clone size: .
V gene: TRBV2
J gene: TRBJ2-5
D gene: TRBD1
CDR3 protein: CASQGATETQYF
CDR3 DNA: TGTGCCAGCCAGGGGGCAACGGAGACCCAGTACTTC

clone size: .
V gene: TRBV7-9
J gene: TRBJ1-2
D gene: TRBD1
CDR3 protein: CASSTARQGANGYTF
CDR3 DNA: TGTGCCAGCAGCACCGCCAGACAGGGGGCCAATGGCTACACCTTC

clone size: .
V gene: TRBV7-8
J gene: TRBJ1-1
D gene: .
CDR3 protein: CASSMTGNTEAFF
CDR3 DNA: TGTGCCAGCAGCATGACAGGGAACACTGAAGCTTTCTTT

clone size: .
V gene: TRBV10-3
J gene: TRBJ1-2
D gene: .
CDR3 protein: CAISEGQVDYGYTF
CDR3 DNA: TGTGCCATCAGTGAGGGGCAGGTGGATTATGGCTACACCTTC

clone size: .
V gene: TRBV2
J gene: TRBJ1-5
D gene: .
CDR3 protein: CASSVAAVDQPQHF
CDR3 DNA: TGTGCCAGCAGTGTTGCGGCCGTGGATCAGCCCCAGCATTTT

clone size: once
V gene: TRBV6-5
J gene: TRBJ1-3
D gene: .
CDR3 protein: CASSNSFSGNTIYF
CDR3 DNA: TGTGCCAGCAGTAACAGCTTCTCTGGAAACACCATATATTTT

clone size: .
V gene: TRBV28
J gene: TRBJ1-1
D gene: .
CDR3 protein: CASSLSETPRSEAFF
CDR3 DNA: TGTGCCAGCAGTTTATCCGAGACCCCGAGGTCTGAAGCTTTCTTT